One and the same sample provided the 2 T cell receptor beta chains below, sequenced in a study of cytomegalovirus exposure and HLA in healthy donors. 60 Vbeta and 13 Jbeta primers were used in PCR. Data came from immunoSEQ multiplex PCR; TCRdb stores just in-frame clones and leaves some out. The listing contains 60,000 to 70,000 clones. Sequencing was carried out using PBMCs. The receptors derive from a man between 25 and 39 years old in good health and CMV-seropositive.

Regarding this clone: This specimen includes other DNA sequences encoding the same CDR3. V is TRBV10-1 and J is TRBJ2-7, with a tentative D call TRBD1 (5 bases). Germline V lookup: CDR1 WNHNN, CDR2 SYGVQD (reference sequence). This CDR3 spans 12 amino acids. Between the trimmed V and J ends, which lost 7 bases and 2 bases, there was a span of 9 bases. CDR3 residues: CASTDSAYEQYF. In DNA form, the CDR3 reads TGCGCCAGCACCGACAGCGCCTACGAGCAGTACTTC.

The rearrangement links TRBV10-3 to TRBJ2-1, with 8 positions matching TRBD2. Trimming removed 0 bases from V and 8 bases from J; junction bases left unmatched: 6. CDR1 is ENHRY, CDR2 SYGVKD, per germline. The CDR3 sequence is 15 residues long. The CDR3 here is CAISESGLELDEQFF. The CDR3 coding sequence is TGTGCCATCAGTGAGTCGGGACTAGAGTTGGATGAGCAGTTCTTC.